The clone carrying this T cell receptor beta chain has only a few counts. The data originate from a study of T cells after yellow fever vaccination. V lost 4 bases and J lost 4, with 14 bases in between. The CDR3 is made up of 14 amino acids. Looked up from germline, CDR1 is SGHRS and CDR2 is YFSETQ. The TCR cDNA carried a universal primer site and UMIs from 5'RACE template switching. One entry per CDR3 protein results from TCRdb running MiXCR on the 5' RACE reads. The sample holds more than 450,000 distinct CDR3 sequences, 21% seen once. The sequence was collected from a man between 18 and 29 years old who received the YFV17D yellow fever vaccine. This material consisted of PBMCs, taken about 20 days after the first yellow fever vaccination. V usage is TRBV5-1 and J usage is TRBJ1-1; TRBD1 might be the D (5 bases). The CDR3 DNA reads TGCGCCAGCAGCGAGAAGACGGGGGGCACTGAAGCTTTCTTT. This translates into CASSEKTGGTEAFF.